What follows is one TCR beta chain and its context. Its specificity is not known. This entry belongs to a study of CD8 T cells in Susac syndrome. Study at large: At the time their blood was drawn, patients with Susac syndrome were either therapy-naive, on corticosteroids (with some of them also receiving intravenous immunoglobulin), or on intravenous immunoglobulin alone.

Study results and caveats: A relatively small number of individuals underwent TCR sequencing and HLA analysis.

Through negative isolation, CD4+ and CD8+ T cells were obtained, while TEMRA cells were enriched using FACS. Germline V gene data show CDR1 as SGHVS and CDR2 as FNYEAQ. The CDR3 length is 15 residues. V dropped 5 bases and J dropped 7; count of bases not matched to a gene: 8. RNA, at about 0.45 to 1 ug, was reverse transcribed with random hexamers. TCRdb itself ran the immunoSEQ multiplex PCR reads through MiXCR, one entry per CDR3 protein. The repertoire holds more than 100,000 distinct CDR3 sequences, with over 95% as singletons. Sequencing was carried out using CD4+ T cells from PBMCs. The clonotype comes from a human donor with Susac syndrome. The rearrangement links TRBV7-6 to TRBJ2-7; 13 positions agree with TRBD2. The CDR3 here is CASSITSGRAEEQYF. The CDR3 coding sequence is TGTGCCAGCAGCATAACTAGCGGGAGGGCCGAAGAGCAGTACTTC.